A single sample gave rise to the 7 T cell receptor beta chains below, sequenced in a study of blood T cell repertoires in COVID-19. Data came from immunoSEQ multiplex PCR; TCRdb stores just in-frame clones and leaves some out. The sample includes 130,000 to 150,000 clones, roughly 90% of them seen just once. The sample taken for sequencing was peripheral blood. The origin of the receptors is a woman aged 45-65 years with acute or convalescent COVID-19.

This sequence joins TRBV5-1 and TRBJ2-3; 9 bases fit TRBD2. The CDR3 length is 15 residues. The germline gives CDR1 SGHRS, CDR2 YFSETQ. Trimming cost V 4 bases and J 0 bases; bases outside gene matches: 3. CDR3 DNA sequence: TGCGCCAGCAGCCGGACTAGCGTAAGCACAGATACGCAGTATTTT. Its protein product is CASSRTSVSTDTQYF. The full variable domain, rest sourced from reference TRBV5-1 and TRBJ2-3, is KAGVTQTPRYLIKTRGQQVTLSCSPISGHRSVSWYQQTPGQGLQFLFEYFSETQRNKGNFPGRFSGRQFSNSRSEMNVSTLELGDSALYLCASSRTSVSTDTQYFGPGTRLTVL.

The V gene is TRBV27, the J gene TRBJ2-6; D is perhaps TRBD2 (6 bases). The ends were cut back, 5 bases at V and 1 base at J, with 15 bases in the middle. CDR3 length equals 17 residues. Germline V gene lookup returns CDR1 MNHEY and CDR2 SMNVEV (reference sequence). CDR3 bases: TGTGCCAGCAGTCCGGGACTGTTCCTTTCTGGGGCCAACGTCCTGACTTTC. Its protein is CASSPGLFLSGANVLTF.

The chain has TRBV5-1 and TRBJ2-1; D is possibly TRBD2 (5 bases). Trimming took off 0 bases at V and 9 bases at J, with 16 bases between the two ends. This CDR3 comprises 15 residues. Germline V gene lookup returns CDR1 SGHRS and CDR2 YFSETQ. CDR3 loop: CASSLASRPEGEQFF. CDR3 DNA sequence: TGCGCCAGCAGCTTGGCTTCCAGGCCTGAGGGTGAGCAGTTCTTC.

The chain recombines TRBV6-5 with TRBJ2-2, with unresolved D. Germline V gene sequence: CDR1 MNHEY, CDR2 SVGAGI. CDR3 length: 15 amino acids. Between the trimmed V and J ends, which lost 6 bases and 0 bases, there was a span of 11 bases. CDR3 residues: CASRNTVANTGELFF. CDR3 coding DNA: TGTGCCAGCAGGAACACCGTCGCGAACACCGGGGAGCTGTTTTTT.

The chain joins TRBV5-1 to TRBJ1-1, with a possible D match to TRBD1 (5 bases). Per germline, CDR1 SGHRS and CDR2 YFSETQ. V was shortened by 4 bases and J by 4 bases, with 17 bases between the two germline ends. This CDR3 has 15 amino acids. CDR3 loop: CASSGGWQGGTEAFF. The DNA for the CDR3 is TGCGCCAGCAGCGGAGGGTGGCAGGGCGGCACTGAAGCTTTCTTT.

The rearrangement joins TRBV7-9 to TRBJ2-7; no clear D gene. CDR1 is SEHNR and CDR2 is FQNEAQ in the germline V gene (reference sequence). V was clipped by 5 bases and J by 1 base, with 3 bases between them. The CDR3 extends over 11 amino acids. In DNA, the CDR3 is TGTGCCAGCAGCCCATCCTACGAGCAGTACTTC. It is translated as CASSPSYEQYF.

V and J are TRBV24-1 and TRBJ1-5, with TRBD1 matching 8 bases. Trimming took 3 bases from V and 6 from J; bases not matched to a gene: 3. Per the germline V gene, CDR1 is KGHDR and CDR2 is SFDVKD. CDR3 length equals 14 residues. In DNA form, the CDR3 reads TGTGCCACCAGTGATAGGACAGGGTTTCAGCCCCAGCATTTT. It translates to CATSDRTGFQPQHF.